This TCR beta chain came from a study of blood T cell repertoires in COVID-19. Background on the study: T cells, B-cell-depleted T cells, or PBMCs supplied cDNA or gDNA.

Participants spanned ages about 18 to 90 years and resided in around 25 US areas. This clone showed up just once. In the original workflow: Reference gene primer amplification in the assay estimated nucleated cell counts. The assay was immunoSEQ multiplex PCR, and TCRdb's table has in-frame clones only and misses some. V and J calls plus clone size are reproduced from that table; the DNA served to infer D and trimming. The sample contains 200,000 or so clones, under 90% of which appear only once. The CDR3 covers 15 residues. In germline, CDR1 is SEHNR, CDR2 FQNEAQ (reference sequence). V shed 1 base, J shed 4 bases, and the junction held 4 bases outside the gene matches.

This clonotype was sampled from a woman aged 50 to 60 who had been exposed to COVID-19. V usage is TRBV7-9 and J usage is TRBJ1-2; 9 positions agree with TRBD1. Sequenced input: PBMCs or T cells enriched from blood (not recorded which). CDR3 coding DNA: TGTGCCAGCAGCTTAGACAGGGGGCTCATCTATGGCTACACCTTC. It encodes CASSLDRGLIYGYTF.